The text below deals with one T cell receptor beta chain. The data stem from a study of blood T cell repertoires in COVID-19. Study-wide context: Sources were T cells, B-cell-depleted T cells, or PBMCs; the material itself was cDNA or gDNA.

This CDR3 contains 20 residues. Germline V gene lookup returns CDR1 MNHNS and CDR2 SASEGT. The V gene lost 4 bases and the J gene lost 0 bases, with 25 bases spanning the gap. In the study's own analysis: Nucleated cell counts were estimated from reference gene primer amplification. The table came from immunoSEQ multiplex PCR; TCRdb's copy has only in-frame clones and leaves some out. That table is the source of V, J and clone size, and D and trimming were worked out from the DNA. The sample yields about 210,000 clones, about 83% seen once. This chain uses TRBV6-1 with TRBJ1-3; D ambiguous. Source material: peripheral blood. The TCR sequence derives from a woman aged 45 to 65 with acute or convalescent COVID-19. The CDR3 sequence: CASSATRSNANTFSGNTIYF. The CDR3 DNA follows: TGTGCCAGCAGTGCGACTCGATCGAACGCCAACACGTTCTCTGGAAACACCATATATTTT.